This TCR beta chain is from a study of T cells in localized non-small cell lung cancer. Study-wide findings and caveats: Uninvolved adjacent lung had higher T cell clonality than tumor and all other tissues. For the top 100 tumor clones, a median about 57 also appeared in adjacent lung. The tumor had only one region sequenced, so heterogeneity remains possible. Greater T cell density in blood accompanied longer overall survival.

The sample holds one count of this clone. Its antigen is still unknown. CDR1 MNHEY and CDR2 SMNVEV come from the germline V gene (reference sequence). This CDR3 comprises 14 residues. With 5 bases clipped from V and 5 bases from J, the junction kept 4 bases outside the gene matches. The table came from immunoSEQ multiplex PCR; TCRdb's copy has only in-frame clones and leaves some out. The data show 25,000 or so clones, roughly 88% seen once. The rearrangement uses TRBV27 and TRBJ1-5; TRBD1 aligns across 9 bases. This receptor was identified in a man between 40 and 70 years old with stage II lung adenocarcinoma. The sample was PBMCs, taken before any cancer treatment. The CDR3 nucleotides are TGTGCCAGCAGTCCGGGGACAGGGTATCAGCCCCAGCATTTT. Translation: CASSPGTGYQPQHF.